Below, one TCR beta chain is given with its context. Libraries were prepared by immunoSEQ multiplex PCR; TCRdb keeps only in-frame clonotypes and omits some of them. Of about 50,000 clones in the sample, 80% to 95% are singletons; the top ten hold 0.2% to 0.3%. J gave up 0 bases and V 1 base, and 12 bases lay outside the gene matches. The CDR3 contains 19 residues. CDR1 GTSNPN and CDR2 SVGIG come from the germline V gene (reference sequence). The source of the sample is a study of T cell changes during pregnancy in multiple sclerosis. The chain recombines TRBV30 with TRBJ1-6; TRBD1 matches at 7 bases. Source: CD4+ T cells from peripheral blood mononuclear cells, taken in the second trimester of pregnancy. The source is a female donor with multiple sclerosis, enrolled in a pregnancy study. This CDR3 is CAWSAGHGTASSYNSPLHF. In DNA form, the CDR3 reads TGTGCCTGGAGTGCCGGACACGGGACAGCGAGCTCCTATAATTCACCCCTCCACTTT.